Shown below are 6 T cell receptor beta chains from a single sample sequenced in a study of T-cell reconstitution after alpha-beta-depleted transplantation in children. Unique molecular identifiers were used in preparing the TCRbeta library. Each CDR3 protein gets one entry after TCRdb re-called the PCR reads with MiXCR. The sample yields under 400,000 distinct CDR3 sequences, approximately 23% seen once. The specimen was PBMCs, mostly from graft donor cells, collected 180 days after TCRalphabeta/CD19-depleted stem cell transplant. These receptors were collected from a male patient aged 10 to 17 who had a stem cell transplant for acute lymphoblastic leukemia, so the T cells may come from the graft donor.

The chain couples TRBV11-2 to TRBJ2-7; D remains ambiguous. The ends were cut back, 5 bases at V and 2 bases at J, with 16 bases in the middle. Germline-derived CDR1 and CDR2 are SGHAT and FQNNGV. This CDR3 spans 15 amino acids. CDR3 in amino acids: CASSTLVDSTYEQYF. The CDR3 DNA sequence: TGTGCCAGCAGCACCCTGGTAGACTCCACCTACGAGCAGTACTTC.

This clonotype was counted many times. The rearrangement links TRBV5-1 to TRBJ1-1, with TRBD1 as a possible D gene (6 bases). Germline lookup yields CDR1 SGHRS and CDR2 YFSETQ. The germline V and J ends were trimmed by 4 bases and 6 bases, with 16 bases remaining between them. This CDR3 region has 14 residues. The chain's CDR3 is CASSVISGGPEAFF. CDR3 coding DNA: TGCGCCAGCAGCGTGATTAGCGGGGGCCCTGAAGCTTTCTTT.

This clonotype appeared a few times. The CDR3 sequence is CSVGLKYTDTQYF. CDR3 nucleotides: TGCAGCGTTGGACTAAAATACACAGATACGCAGTATTTT. The chain links TRBV29-1 to TRBJ2-3, with a possible D match to TRBD2 (5 bases). V was trimmed by 4 bases and J by 2 bases, leaving 10 bases between them. Per germline, CDR1 SQVTM and CDR2 ANQGSEA. The length of the CDR3 is 13 residues.

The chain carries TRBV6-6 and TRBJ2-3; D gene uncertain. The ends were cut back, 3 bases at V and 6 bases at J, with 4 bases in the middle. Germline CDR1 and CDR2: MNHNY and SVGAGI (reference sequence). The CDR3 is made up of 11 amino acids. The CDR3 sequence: CASSYRDTQYF. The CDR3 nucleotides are TGTGCCAGCAGTTATAGGGATACGCAGTATTTT.

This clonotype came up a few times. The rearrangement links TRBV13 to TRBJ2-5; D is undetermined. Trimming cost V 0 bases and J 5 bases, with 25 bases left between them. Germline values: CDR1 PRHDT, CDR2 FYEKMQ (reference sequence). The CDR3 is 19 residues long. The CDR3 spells CASSLGIPNLPEMGETQYF. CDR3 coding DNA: TGTGCCAGCAGCTTAGGCATCCCGAATCTGCCGGAGATGGGTGAGACCCAGTACTTC.

The CDR3 nucleotides read TGTGCCAGCAGCTTGGTACTGGTCATGAACACTGAAGCTTTCTTT. This gives the protein CASSLVLVMNTEAFF. The chain combines TRBV5-8 with TRBJ1-1; D ambiguous. The germline gives CDR1 SGHTS, CDR2 YDEGEE. Trimming took off 0 bases at V and 0 bases at J, with 9 bases between the two ends. The CDR3 has 15 amino acids.